This T cell receptor beta chain was captured in a study of blood T cells in healthy people across ages. A second PCR, run for roughly 7 to 11 cycles, used a sample-barcoded 5' primer plus a J-beta primer mix. TCRdb re-analysed the 5' RACE reads in MiXCR, keeping a single row per CDR3 protein. Of more than 1,400,000 distinct CDR3 sequences in the sample, approximately 38% were seen once. The CDR3 is made up of 14 amino acids. After removal of 10 bases from V and 4 bases from J, the junction contained 7 bases not matched to a gene. Germline CDR1 ENHRY, CDR2 SYGVKD. The sample consisted of blood. This clonotype was obtained from a woman aged 18-29 years in good health. The chain has TRBV10-3 and TRBJ2-3, with 11 bases fitting TRBD2. The CDR3 nucleotides are TGTGCCACCATAGCGGGAGGGAGCGCAGATACGCAGTATTTT. Its translation: CATIAGGSADTQYF.